This TCR beta chain was identified during a study of blood T cells in healthy people across ages. Germline lookup yields CDR1 LNHNV and CDR2 YYDKDF (reference sequence). This CDR3 region has 15 residues. Each donor supplied ten milliliters of peripheral blood. The use of a sample-barcoded 5' primer and a J-beta primer mix characterized a second PCR of 7 to 11 cycles. Template switching added a 12-random-nucleotide identifier to every cDNA molecule. MiXCR, run by TCRdb on the 5' RACE reads, gives a single entry per CDR3 protein. Among 1.5 million to 2 million distinct CDR3 sequences, approximately 30% were seen once, and the ten largest hold 7.7%. This clonotype was detected only once. Its specificity is not known. Study outcomes and limitations: Long-lived donors had more naive CD4+ cells and higher diversity than aged donors. TCR beta diversity per million T cells fell roughly linearly with age.

Sequencing was performed on blood. The receptor comes from a woman in her twenties or thirties in good health. The V call is TRBV15, the J call TRBJ2-4, with D perhaps matching TRBD1 or TRBD2 (5 bases each). The better agreement between TRBJ2-7 and the DNA end casts doubt on the J call. The CDR3 protein is CATSRDRELVYEQYF. For the CDR3, the DNA is TGTGCCACCAGCAGAGACAGGGAGCTAGTGTACGAGCAGTACTTC.